Presented here are 32 T cell receptor beta chains from one specimen sequenced in a study of T cell responses to AZD1222 COVID-19 vaccine. The table came from immunoSEQ multiplex PCR; TCRdb's copy has only in-frame clones and leaves some out. The profile shows around 140,000 clones, approximately 92% of them singletons. The source was peripheral blood, collected on day 0 of AZD1222 vaccination. The receptors were gathered from an adult in good health.

This chain links TRBV28 with TRBJ2-5; TRBD2 matches 11 bases. V was pared by 2 bases and J by 7 bases, with 18 bases of the junction left unmatched. Germline assignment: CDR1 MDHEN and CDR2 SYDVKM. The CDR3 is 19 residues long. The CDR3 is CASSLSFTSGSRAMGTQYF. CDR3 DNA: TGTGCCAGCAGTTTAAGCTTTACTAGCGGGAGTAGGGCGATGGGGACCCAGTACTTC.

The V and J genes are TRBV3-1 (or the pseudogene TRBV3-2) and TRBJ2-2; 8 bases align to TRBD1. This CDR3 has 16 residues. V trimming: 4 bases; J trimming: 0 bases; junction bases outside the gene matches: 4. Germline assignment: CDR1 LGHDT and CDR2 YNNKEL (reference sequence). In DNA form, the CDR3 reads TGTGCCAGCAGCCCCCCAGGGGGCTCGAACACCGGGGAGCTGTTTTTT. Translating gives CASSPPGGSNTGELFF.

J is TRBJ2-7 and V is TRBV6-1; D perhaps matches TRBD2 (5 bases). This CDR3 comprises 15 residues. Germline loops: CDR1 MNHNS, CDR2 SASEGT. The ends were cut back, 1 base at V and 3 bases at J, with 13 bases in the middle. The CDR3 protein is CASSEVRSSIYEQYF. The CDR3 coding sequence is TGTGCCAGCAGTGAAGTAAGGTCTAGCATCTACGAGCAGTACTTC.

The chain combines TRBV5-4 with TRBJ2-5; 7 bases match TRBD2. This CDR3 has 18 amino acids. Germline V gives CDR1 SGHNT, CDR2 YYREEE (reference sequence). V trimming: 4 bases; J trimming: 1 base; junction bases outside the gene matches: 16. The DNA for the CDR3 is TGTGCCAGCAGCCCCTCCCCGGGGGTAGCGGGCGGCCAAGAGACCCAGTACTTC. This sequence encodes CASSPSPGVAGGQETQYF.

This clone appeared once. The chain is built from TRBV11-1 and TRBJ1-1; perhaps TRBD1 as D (5 bases). V was pared by 10 bases and J by 2 bases, with 14 bases between. The CDR3 loop spans 13 amino acids. The germline V gene has CDR1 SGHAT and CDR2 FQDESV (reference sequence). CDR3 in DNA: TGTGCCATCAAGACAGAGAATAACACTGAAGCTTTCTTT. Encoded protein: CAIKTENNTEAFF.

The chain couples TRBV11-2 to TRBJ2-5; TRBD2 matches at 14 bases. The V and J ends lost 5 bases and 4 bases, in that order; junction bases with no gene match: 6. This CDR3 comprises 16 residues. Germline CDR1 and CDR2: SGHAT and FQNNGV. The DNA for the CDR3 is TGTGCCAGCAGCCAGGGACTAGCGGGAGTTGCAGAGACCCAGTACTTC. Translating it yields CASSQGLAGVAETQYF.

J is TRBJ2-7 and V is TRBV5-4; no clear D gene. CDR3 length: 13 residues. The germline gives CDR1 SGHNT, CDR2 YYREEE (reference sequence). Trimming pared 0 bases from V and 2 bases from J, leaving 6 bases between. The CDR3 loop reads CASSLAMTYEQYF. CDR3 nucleotide sequence: TGTGCCAGCAGCTTGGCGATGACCTACGAGCAGTACTTC. The full variable domain, with the rest looked up from reference TRBV5-4 and TRBJ2-7, is ETGVTQSPTHLIKTRGQQVTLRCSSQSGHNTVSWYQQALGQGPQFIFQYYREEENGRGNFPPRFSGLQFPNYSSELNVNALELDDSALYLCASSLAMTYEQYFGPGTRLTVT.

J is TRBJ1-5 and V is TRBV7-7; tentative D call: TRBD1 (6 bases). The CDR3 sequence is 16 residues long. Trimming took 11 bases from V and 0 from J, leaving 20 bases between them. The germline gives CDR1 SSHAT, CDR2 FNYEAQ (reference sequence). The CDR3, as DNA: TGTGCCGTGGGACCTCTGGGGACAAATAGCAATCAGCCCCAGCATTTT. It is translated as CAVGPLGTNSNQPQHF.

The chain joins TRBV9 to TRBJ2-1, with D perhaps TRBD1 (6 bases). CDR1 and CDR2 (germline): SGDLS, YYNGEE. This CDR3 contains 15 residues. V was trimmed by 3 bases and J by 0 bases, leaving 10 bases between them. DNA of the CDR3: TGTGCCAGCAGCGCCGGGACACCCTCCTACAATGAGCAGTTCTTC. Its protein product is CASSAGTPSYNEQFF.

This clone came up once. The rearrangement links TRBV6-4 to TRBJ2-3; possible D gene TRBD2, 6 bases. CDR1 is MRHNA, CDR2 SNTAGT, per germline. V lost 2 bases and J 2 bases, leaving 8 bases between the germline ends. The CDR3 totals 14 residues. CDR3 protein: CASSDARDTDTQYF. The DNA of the CDR3 is TGTGCCAGCAGTGACGCGCGGGACACAGATACGCAGTATTTT.

V is TRBV7-2 and J is TRBJ1-2; D possibly corresponds to TRBD1 (5 bases). Germline CDR1 is SGHTA and CDR2 is FQGNSA. The CDR3 has 14 residues. V was pared by 1 base and J by 3 bases, with 9 bases between. The DNA for the CDR3 is TGTGCCAGCAGCTTAGATCGAGGGGACTATGGCTACACCTTC. As protein: CASSLDRGDYGYTF.

The chain links TRBV6-6 to TRBJ2-7; 9 nucleotides line up with TRBD1. The germline gives CDR1 MNHNY, CDR2 SVGAGI (reference sequence). The length of the CDR3 is 14 residues. V trimming: 5 bases; J trimming: 6 bases; junction bases outside the gene matches: 8. Written as DNA, the CDR3 is TGTGCCAGCAGTCGAACGGGACAGGGCCCCGAGCAGTACTTC. It codes for CASSRTGQGPEQYF.

The V gene is TRBV6-6, the J gene TRBJ1-6; perhaps TRBD1 as D (5 bases). The CDR3 sequence is 13 residues long. The germline CDR1 and CDR2 sequences are MNHNY and SVGAGI (reference sequence). Between the trimmed V and J ends, which lost 8 bases and 6 bases, there was a span of 11 bases. The CDR3 loop is CASLGTSNSPLHF. The CDR3 DNA reads TGTGCCAGCCTCGGGACCTCTAATTCACCCCTCCACTTT.

This chain uses TRBV5-1 with TRBJ2-3; 12 bases agree with TRBD2. This CDR3 has 16 amino acids. V was clipped by 3 bases and J by 4 bases; unmatched bases: 6. Germline values: CDR1 SGHRS, CDR2 YFSETQ. The CDR3 loop is CASSSGLAGFADTQYF. CDR3 bases: TGCGCCAGCAGCTCTGGACTAGCGGGGTTTGCAGATACGCAGTATTTT.

The chain couples TRBV21-1 to TRBJ1-4. TRBV21-1 represents a pseudogene. There are 18 residues in the CDR3. The CDR3 loop reads CASSKALLPACTNEKLFF. CDR3 sequence (DNA): TGTGCCAGCAGCAAAGCGCTTTTACCTGCCTGCACTAATGAAAAACTGTTTTTT.

J is TRBJ1-2 and V is TRBV28, with D hard to call. V was cut by 2 bases and J by 3 bases, with 13 bases left in between. The CDR3 extends over 15 amino acids. CDR1 and CDR2 (germline): MDHEN, SYDVKM. CDR3 in DNA: TGTGCCAGCAGTTTACGCGGGAGTTCATACTATGGCTACACCTTC. Protein: CASSLRGSSYYGYTF.

The chain carries TRBV27 and TRBJ2-7; 8 nucleotides align to TRBD1. V was pared by 3 bases and J by 2 bases, with 3 bases of the junction left unmatched. Germline V CDR1 and CDR2: MNHEY, SMNVEV (reference sequence). This CDR3 contains 14 residues. The CDR3: CASSFDRGAYEQYF. The CDR3 DNA follows: TGTGCCAGCAGTTTCGACAGGGGAGCCTACGAGCAGTACTTC.

This sequence joins TRBV21-1 and TRBJ2-7; the D call of TRBD1 is as the table states it, not checked on the DNA. TRBV21-1 is labeled a pseudogene. This CDR3 is built from 17 residues. The CDR3 region has the DNA TGTGCCAGCAGTAATCTCCCTAGGCAAGGGGTCTTATACGAGCAGTACTTC. It specifies CASSNLPRQGVLYEQYF.

The CDR3 DNA reads as TGCGCCAGCAGCTTGGACGGGGACAGGACCGGGGAGCTGTTTTTT. Encoded protein: CASSLDGDRTGELFF. V is TRBV5-1 and J is TRBJ2-2, with 8 bases identical to TRBD1. This CDR3 has 15 amino acids. Germline V gives CDR1 SGHRS, CDR2 YFSETQ. V gave up 0 bases and J gave up 5 bases; unmatched junction bases: 3.

The rearrangement uses TRBV29-1 and TRBJ2-3; D gene ambiguous. CDR1 SQVTM and CDR2 ANQGSEA come from the germline V gene. The CDR3 extends over 16 amino acids. V was pared by 0 bases and J by 5 bases, with 18 bases between. This CDR3 reads CSVEDFQASTQDTQYF. Written as DNA, the CDR3 is TGCAGCGTTGAAGACTTTCAGGCCAGTACACAAGATACGCAGTATTTT.

J is TRBJ1-5 and V is TRBV7-8; possible D gene TRBD1, 6 bases. Germline V lookup: CDR1 SGHVS, CDR2 FQNEAQ. Trimming removed 5 bases from V and 2 bases from J, with 13 bases in between. The CDR3 contains 15 residues. The CDR3: CASSLTGTRNQPQHF. CDR3 nucleotides: TGTGCCAGCAGCCTCACAGGGACCCGCAATCAGCCCCAGCATTTT.

The chain recombines TRBV6-5 with TRBJ1-2; possibly TRBD1 for D (6 bases). The V end lost 4 bases, the J end lost 6 bases, and 12 bases lay between the germline ends. Germline CDR1 and CDR2: MNHEY and SVGAGI. This CDR3 is 13 amino acids long. The CDR3 nucleotides are TGTGCCAGCAGTTTACAGGGTGAGAATGGCTACACCTTC. It codes for CASSLQGENGYTF.

The chain is built from TRBV5-1 and TRBJ1-2, with a weak D call TRBD1 (5 bases). The CDR3 runs to 14 residues. Trimming removed 0 bases at V and 0 bases at J, with 6 bases between. CDR1 SGHRS and CDR2 YFSETQ come from the germline V gene. The CDR3 nucleotides are TGCGCCAGCAGCTTGGACAGGACTAACTATGGCTACACCTTC. It codes for CASSLDRTNYGYTF.

The chain uses TRBV10-3 and TRBJ2-1, with D perhaps TRBD1 or TRBD2 (5 bases each). The V gene lost 3 bases and the J gene lost 4 bases, with 7 bases spanning the gap. CDR3 length: 13 amino acids. CDR1 is ENHRY and CDR2 is SYGVKD in the germline V gene. CDR3 sequence (DNA): TGTGCCATCAGTGACGGGGCTTACAATGAGCAGTTCTTC. Its translation: CAISDGAYNEQFF.

The chain couples TRBV4-1 to TRBJ1-4, with D uncertain. V was shortened by 4 bases and J by 7 bases, with 16 bases between the two germline ends. The germline V gene encodes CDR1 MGHRA and CDR2 YSYEKL. The CDR3 contains 15 residues. The CDR3 here is CASSLFGPPGEKLFF. The CDR3 nucleotides read TGCGCCAGCAGCCTCTTCGGCCCCCCTGGTGAAAAACTGTTTTTT.

V gene TRBV9 combines with J gene TRBJ1-1, with a possible D match to TRBD1 (5 bases). Germline V gene data show CDR1 as SGDLS and CDR2 as YYNGEE. The germline V and J ends were trimmed by 1 base and 3 bases, with 7 bases remaining between them. The CDR3 covers 13 residues. This CDR3 reads CASSVSGYTEAFF. Here the CDR3 DNA reads TGTGCCAGCAGCGTATCAGGGTACACTGAAGCTTTCTTT. Variable domain in full (rest from reference TRBV9 and TRBJ1-1): DSGVTQTPKHLITATGQRVTLRCSPRSGDLSVYWYQQSLDQGLQFLIQYYNGEERAKGNILERFSAQQFPDLHSELNLSSLELGDSALYFCASSVSGYTEAFFGQGTRLTVV.

For this clone: The sample carries other DNA sequences with the same CDR3. The chain recombines TRBV19 with TRBJ1-6; 9 bases line up with TRBD1. Germline CDR1 is LNHDA and CDR2 is SQIVND (reference sequence). The CDR3 has 14 amino acids. V lost 4 bases to trimming and J lost 7 bases; unmatched junction nucleotides: 2. The CDR3 protein is CASSTGQGNSPLHF. The CDR3 DNA reads TGTGCCAGTAGTACGGGACAGGGCAATTCACCCCTCCACTTT.

This chain uses TRBV6-5 with TRBJ2-7, with D possibly matching TRBD1 (6 bases). This CDR3 comprises 14 residues. In germline, CDR1 is MNHEY, CDR2 SVGAGI. Between the trimmed V and J ends, which lost 0 bases and 3 bases, there was a span of 9 bases. This CDR3 reads CASSYSTGNYEQYF. CDR3 in DNA: TGTGCCAGCAGTTACTCCACAGGGAACTACGAGCAGTACTTC.

The chain links TRBV7-3 to TRBJ2-3; 12 positions agree with TRBD2. CDR3 length equals 18 residues. CDR1 and CDR2 from the germline V gene are SGHTA and FQGTGA. V dropped 1 base and J dropped 3; count of bases not matched to a gene: 8. The CDR3, as DNA: TGTGCCAGCAGCTTAAATAGTCGACTAGCGGGAGTGACAGATACGCAGTATTTT. Its translation is CASSLNSRLAGVTDTQYF.

The V call is TRBV18, the J call TRBJ1-1, with 11 bases identical to TRBD1. Losses at the gene ends were 6 bases for V and 8 bases for J; bases not matched to a gene: 5. Germline lookup yields CDR1 KGHSH and CDR2 LQKENI. This CDR3 comprises 13 residues. CDR3 protein: CASSKDRGLEAFF. The CDR3 DNA follows: TGTGCCAGCTCGAAGGACAGGGGGCTCGAAGCTTTCTTT. Supplemented by reference TRBV18 and TRBJ1-1, the full variable domain reads NAGVMQNPRHLVRRRGQEARLRCSPMKGHSHVYWYRQLPEEGLKFMVYLQKENIIDESGMPKERFSAEFPKEGPSILRIQQVVRGDSAAYFCASSKDRGLEAFFGQGTRLTVV.

CDR3 sequence reads: CASSTPRGPLSGNTIYF. DNA of the CDR3: TGTGCCAGCAGTACCCCCAGGGGTCCCCTCTCTGGAAACACCATATATTTT. The J gene is TRBJ1-3, the V gene TRBV28; TRBD1 might be the D (6 bases). This CDR3 is 17 amino acids long. The ends were cut back, 5 bases at V and 0 bases at J, with 17 bases in the middle. The germline gives CDR1 MDHEN, CDR2 SYDVKM.

The gene calls are TRBV2 and TRBJ2-5; TRBD1 agrees at 10 bases. J was trimmed by 5 bases and V by 5 bases; bases with no gene match: 5. This CDR3 has 14 amino acids. The germline V gene encodes CDR1 SNHLY and CDR2 FYNNEI. The CDR3 DNA follows: TGTGCCAGCAGTTTAGACAGGGGGCTGGAGACCCAGTACTTC. Its translation is CASSLDRGLETQYF.